The clone carrying this TCR beta chain was detected only a few times. Some clones are missing from TCRdb's copy, which holds only in-frame ones; the method was immunoSEQ multiplex PCR. The data show around 58,000 clones, around 86% seen once. Selection required adequate fresh-frozen tumor tissue plus more than two years' survival data. All glioblastoma patients lacked an isocitrate dehydrogenase mutation. In germline, CDR1 is SGHDT, CDR2 YYEEEE. CDR3 length: 13 amino acids. Trimming shortened V by 3 bases and J by 7 bases, and 11 bases separated the two germline ends. This sample is part of a study of glioma-infiltrating T cells after dendritic cell vaccination. Study context: Patients had newly diagnosed or recurrent glioblastoma and received dendritic cell vaccines.

The sample here was blood, taken before dendritic cell vaccination. The TCR comes from a human donor with glioblastoma. This chain links TRBV5-6 with TRBJ1-5; no reliable D call. CDR3 in amino acids: CASSSDMGQPQHF. CDR3 bases: TGTGCCAGCAGCTCTGACATGGGCCAGCCCCAGCATTTT.